The 4 T cell receptor beta chains presented below share a single source sample, sequenced in a study of blood T cell repertoires in COVID-19. Repertoires were generated with immunoSEQ multiplex PCR, while TCRdb's copy carries only in-frame clones and drops some. Among about 190,000 clones listed, roughly 78% were seen once. What was sequenced was peripheral blood. The receptors originated from a woman aged 80 or older with active or convalescent COVID-19.

J is TRBJ2-1 and V is TRBV4-3; 9 nucleotides match TRBD2. V lost 0 bases, J lost 9 bases, and 6 bases stayed unmatched. This CDR3 has 15 residues. Germline V gene lookup returns CDR1 LGHNA and CDR2 YSLEER. The CDR3 reads CASSQDLSGGGEQFF. For the CDR3, the DNA is TGCGCCAGCAGCCAAGATCTTAGCGGGGGTGGTGAGCAGTTCTTC.

The chain has TRBV6-5 and TRBJ2-5; the match to TRBD2 covers 7 bases. J was trimmed by 0 bases and V by 7 bases; bases with no gene match: 2. The CDR3 totals 13 residues. Germline lookup yields CDR1 MNHEY and CDR2 SVGAGI. The CDR3 sequence is CASTTSHQETQYF. CDR3 bases: TGTGCCAGCACGACTAGCCACCAAGAGACCCAGTACTTC.

This clone has only a few counts. The chain recombines TRBV5-1 with TRBJ1-1; D not resolved. The CDR3 spans 14 residues. Germline V CDR1 and CDR2: SGHRS, YFSETQ. Trimming took 4 bases from V and 0 from J, leaving 10 bases between them. The CDR3 protein is CASSPAVMNTEAFF. In DNA form, the CDR3 reads TGCGCCAGCAGCCCAGCGGTCATGAACACTGAAGCTTTCTTT.

In this sample, this clone turned up once. This chain uses TRBV2 with TRBJ2-3; TRBD2 aligns across 13 bases. Germline V gene data show CDR1 as SNHLY and CDR2 as FYNNEI. The CDR3 is 17 amino acids. J lost 4 bases, V lost 0 bases, and 4 bases had no gene match. The CDR3 here is CASSEAWTSGGSDTQYF. The CDR3 DNA follows: TGTGCCAGCAGTGAAGCTTGGACTAGCGGGGGTTCAGATACGCAGTATTTT.